The 20 T cell receptor beta chains presented below share a single source sample, sequenced in a study of blood T cell repertoires in COVID-19. This table comes from immunoSEQ multiplex PCR, and its TCRdb copy is limited to in-frame clones, with some not included. The sample has about 390,000 clones, about 87% seen once. Material: peripheral blood. These receptors were taken from a woman aged 60-70 years with COVID-19, enrolled during active disease.

CDR3 protein: CASSQAHSGKLFF. Here the CDR3 DNA reads TGTGCCAGCAGCCAAGCCCATTCGGGGAAACTGTTTTTT. The chain carries TRBV14 and TRBJ1-4, with no clear D. The CDR3 covers 13 residues. Germline lookup yields CDR1 SGHDN and CDR2 FVKESK. V was trimmed by 1 base and J by 11 bases, leaving 11 bases between them.

V usage is TRBV27 and J usage is TRBJ2-5; TRBD1 matches 9 bases. Germline lookup yields CDR1 MNHEY and CDR2 SMNVEV (reference sequence). V lost 5 bases to trimming and J lost 3 bases; unmatched junction nucleotides: 7. This CDR3 spans 15 amino acids. The CDR3 DNA is TGTGCCAGCAGTACACCGGGACAGGGAAAAGAGACCCAGTACTTC. This gives the protein CASSTPGQGKETQYF.

This chain's CDR3 is CASSLVSLAGGRTDTQYF. Here the CDR3 DNA reads TGTGCCAGCAGCTTAGTGTCCCTAGCGGGGGGGCGCACAGATACGCAGTATTTT. The chain joins TRBV7-2 to TRBJ2-3; 12 nucleotides line up with TRBD2. V lost 1 base, J lost 1 base, and 6 bases stayed unmatched. This CDR3 has 18 amino acids. Germline V gene lookup returns CDR1 SGHTA and CDR2 FQGNSA. The whole variable domain, remainder taken from reference TRBV7-2 and TRBJ2-3, is GAGVSQSPSNKVTEKGKDVELRCDPISGHTALYWYRQSLGQGLEFLIYFQGNSAPDKSGLPSDRFSAERTGGSVSTLTIQRTQQEDSAVYLCASSLVSLAGGRTDTQYFGPGTRLTVL.

V is TRBV5-5 and J is TRBJ1-2; no firm D call. The CDR3 runs to 13 residues. V shed 0 bases and J shed 4 bases, with 7 bases lying between them. Germline lookup yields CDR1 SGHKS and CDR2 YYEKEE (reference sequence). CDR3 residues: CASSLDIIYGYTF. The DNA of the CDR3 is TGTGCCAGCAGCTTGGACATTATCTATGGCTACACCTTC.

The V call is TRBV6-5, the J call TRBJ1-2; a weak D match, TRBD1 (6 bases). Trimming took off 7 bases at V and 0 bases at J, with 15 bases between the two ends. The CDR3 contains 15 residues. Germline values: CDR1 MNHEY, CDR2 SVGAGI. CDR3 DNA sequence: TGTGCCAGCATTCCAGGGGAGGGTCCTAACTATGGCTACACCTTC. Translated: CASIPGEGPNYGYTF.

The chain has TRBV19 and TRBJ1-5; perhaps TRBD1 as D (5 bases). Trimming removed 4 bases at V and 7 bases at J, with 14 bases between. CDR3 length: 14 amino acids. CDR1 and CDR2 from the germline V gene are LNHDA and SQIVND (reference sequence). The CDR3 DNA sequence: TGTGCCAGTAGTAATAAAAGGGGCCTACAGCCCCAGCATTTT. It codes for CASSNKRGLQPQHF. Filled out from reference TRBV19 and TRBJ1-5, the complete variable domain reads DGGITQSPKYLFRKEGQNVTLSCEQNLNHDAMYWYRQDPGQGLRLIYYSQIVNDFQKGDIAEGYSVSREKKESFPLTVTSAQKNPTAFYLCASSNKRGLQPQHFGDGTRLSIL.

The chain has TRBV25-1 and TRBJ2-5; 7 bases align to TRBD1. V shed 3 bases and J 5 bases; nucleotides not matched to a gene: 6. This CDR3 is 14 amino acids long. CDR1 is MGHDK, CDR2 SYGVNS, per germline. CDR3: CASSDPGQLETQYF. CDR3 coding DNA: TGTGCCAGCAGTGATCCGGGACAGCTTGAGACCCAGTACTTC. Complete variable domain (other parts from reference TRBV25-1 and TRBJ2-5): EADIYQTPRYLVIGTGKKITLECSQTMGHDKMYWYQQDPGMELHLIHYSYGVNSTEKGDLSSESTVSRIRTEHFPLTLESARPSHTSQYLCASSDPGQLETQYFGPGTRLLVL.

V usage is TRBV6-1 and J usage is TRBJ1-6; 7 bases fit TRBD1. CDR3 length: 14 residues. V dropped 3 bases and J dropped 5; count of bases not matched to a gene: 1. Germline V gene data show CDR1 as MNHNS and CDR2 as SASEGT. CDR3 sequence: CASSDRGDNSPLHF. For the CDR3, the DNA is TGTGCCAGCAGTGACAGGGGGGATAATTCACCCCTCCACTTT.

The genes are TRBV18 and TRBJ1-2; 10 positions match TRBD1. J gave up 5 bases and V 0 bases, and 6 bases lay outside the gene matches. The germline gives CDR1 KGHSH, CDR2 LQKENI. This CDR3 spans 16 amino acids. The CDR3 bases are TGTGCCAGCTCACCACCGAGGGACAGGGGACAGTATGGCTACACCTTC. Amino acids: CASSPPRDRGQYGYTF.

The CDR3 protein is CASSFGLRGTSGGTGGYTF. Here the CDR3 DNA reads TGCGCCAGCAGTTTCGGTCTCAGGGGGACGTCGGGTGGAACGGGAGGCTACACCTTC. The V gene is TRBV5-1, the J gene TRBJ1-2; TRBD1 matches at 7 bases. This CDR3 region has 19 residues. Trimming took 5 bases from V and 8 from J; bases not matched to a gene: 27. CDR1 SGHRS and CDR2 YFSETQ come from the germline V gene.

The chain links TRBV4-1 to TRBJ2-5; 7 bases match TRBD2. V gave up 6 bases and J gave up 7 bases; unmatched junction bases: 14. The CDR3 is 15 amino acids. Per the germline V gene, CDR1 is MGHRA and CDR2 is YSYEKL. The CDR3 sequence is CASSSGRGDRRTQYF. In DNA form, the CDR3 reads TGCGCCAGCAGTTCCGGACGGGGGGATCGACGGACCCAGTACTTC.

The chain's CDR3 is CAWTRQGGVYEQYF. DNA for the CDR3: TGTGCCTGGACCCGACAGGGTGGGGTTTACGAGCAGTACTTC. J is TRBJ2-7 and V is TRBV30; TRBD1 agrees at 7 bases. Germline V CDR1 and CDR2: GTSNPN, SVGIG (reference sequence). J was trimmed by 4 bases and V by 4 bases; bases with no gene match: 10. The CDR3 totals 14 residues.

The chain employs TRBV6-1 and TRBJ1-2; D is uncertain. Germline lookup yields CDR1 MNHNS and CDR2 SASEGT. Trimming removed 1 base at V and 5 bases at J, with 8 bases between. This CDR3 is built from 13 residues. CDR3 nucleotide sequence: TGTGCCAGCAGTGAAGGGGCACGTTATGGCTACACCTTC. Amino acid sequence: CASSEGARYGYTF.

A note on this clone: Within the sample, other DNA sequences also encode this same CDR3. The gene calls are TRBV6-5 and TRBJ1-1; tentative D call: TRBD1 (6 bases). Trimming pared 0 bases from V and 0 bases from J, leaving 8 bases between. The CDR3 has 15 residues. Germline loops: CDR1 MNHEY, CDR2 SVGAGI. CDR3 coding DNA: TGTGCCAGCAGTTACTCTGGGGGCATGAACACTGAAGCTTTCTTT. This translates into CASSYSGGMNTEAFF.

The chain is built from TRBV6-5 and TRBJ2-5, with a weak D call TRBD1 (6 bases). This CDR3 has 14 amino acids. Between the trimmed V and J ends, which lost 7 bases and 1 base, there was a span of 13 bases. Germline lookup yields CDR1 MNHEY and CDR2 SVGAGI. DNA of the CDR3: TGTGCCAGCAAACTGACAGGCGCCCAAGAGACCCAGTACTTC. Its protein product is CASKLTGAQETQYF.

The chain couples TRBV5-6 to TRBJ1-2; 10 nucleotides align to TRBD1. Germline CDR1 reads SGHDT; CDR2 reads YYEEEE. Unmatched junction bases numbered 7, after V lost 2 bases and J lost 6 bases. The CDR3 runs to 15 residues. Here the CDR3 reads CASSFRADRGHGYTF. Here the CDR3 DNA reads TGTGCCAGCAGCTTCCGTGCCGACAGGGGGCATGGCTACACCTTC.

The chain combines TRBV6-5 with TRBJ2-5; 11 positions agree with TRBD2. V dropped 5 bases and J dropped 2; count of bases not matched to a gene: 4. Per germline, CDR1 MNHEY and CDR2 SVGAGI. The CDR3 runs 15 residues. DNA for the CDR3: TGTGCCAGCAGTAGGACTAGCGGGCCACAAGAGACCCAGTACTTC. The encoded protein is CASSRTSGPQETQYF.

This clone appeared once. This chain uses TRBV27 with TRBJ1-2; 7 positions agree with TRBD1. J lost 7 bases, V lost 6 bases, and 5 bases had no gene match. The germline V gene has CDR1 MNHEY and CDR2 SMNVEV (reference sequence). The CDR3 loop spans 12 amino acids. CDR3 in DNA: TGTGCCAGCAGCCAAGGGGGCTCTGGCTACACCTTC. As protein: CASSQGGSGYTF.

V and J are TRBV6-1 and TRBJ2-7; 8 positions agree with TRBD2. The junction had 5 bases not matched to a gene; V was cut back by 2 bases and J by 2 bases. The CDR3 is 15 residues long. The germline gives CDR1 MNHNS, CDR2 SASEGT. CDR3 amino acids: CASSEQAGATYEQYF. DNA of the CDR3: TGTGCCAGCAGTGAACAAGCGGGGGCTACCTACGAGCAGTACTTC.

The genes are TRBV28 and TRBJ2-5, with 7 bases fitting TRBD2. Trimming took 6 bases from V and 1 from J; bases not matched to a gene: 8. The CDR3 length is 15 residues. Germline V gene sequence: CDR1 MDHEN, CDR2 SYDVKM. The CDR3 is CASRGAGTGQETQYF. Here the CDR3 DNA reads TGTGCCAGCAGGGGAGCGGGGACGGGCCAAGAGACCCAGTACTTC. Full variable domain (outside the CDR3, taken from reference TRBV28 and TRBJ2-5): DVKVTQSSRYLVKRTGEKVFLECVQDMDHENMFWYRQDPGLGLRLIYFSYDVKMKEKGDIPEGYSVSREKKERFSLILESASTNQTSMYLCASRGAGTGQETQYFGPGTRLLVL.